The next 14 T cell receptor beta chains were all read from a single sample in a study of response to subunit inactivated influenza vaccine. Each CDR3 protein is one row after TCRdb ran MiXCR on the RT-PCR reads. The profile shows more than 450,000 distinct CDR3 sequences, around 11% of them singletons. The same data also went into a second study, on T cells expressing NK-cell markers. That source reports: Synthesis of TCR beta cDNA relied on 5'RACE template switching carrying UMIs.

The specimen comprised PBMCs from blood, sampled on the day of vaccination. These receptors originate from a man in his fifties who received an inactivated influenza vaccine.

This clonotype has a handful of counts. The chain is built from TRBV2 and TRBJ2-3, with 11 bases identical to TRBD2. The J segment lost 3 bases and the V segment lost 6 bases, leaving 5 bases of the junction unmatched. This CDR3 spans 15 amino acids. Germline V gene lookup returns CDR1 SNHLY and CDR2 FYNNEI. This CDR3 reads CASRSTSGVTDTQYF. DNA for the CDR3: TGTGCCAGCAGATCGACTAGCGGGGTAACAGATACGCAGTATTTT.

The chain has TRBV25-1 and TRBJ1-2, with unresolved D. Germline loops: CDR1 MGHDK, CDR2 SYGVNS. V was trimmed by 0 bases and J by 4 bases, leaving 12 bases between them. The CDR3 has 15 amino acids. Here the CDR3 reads CASSEYDPLLYGYTF. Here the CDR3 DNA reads TGTGCCAGCAGTGAATATGACCCCCTCCTCTATGGCTACACCTTC.

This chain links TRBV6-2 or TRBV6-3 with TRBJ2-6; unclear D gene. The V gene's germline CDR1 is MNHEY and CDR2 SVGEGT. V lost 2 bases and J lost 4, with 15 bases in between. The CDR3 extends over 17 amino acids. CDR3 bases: TGTGCCAGCAGTTACGGCTCTCGGACCTCCGGGGCCAACGTCCTGACTTTC. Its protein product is CASSYGSRTSGANVLTF.

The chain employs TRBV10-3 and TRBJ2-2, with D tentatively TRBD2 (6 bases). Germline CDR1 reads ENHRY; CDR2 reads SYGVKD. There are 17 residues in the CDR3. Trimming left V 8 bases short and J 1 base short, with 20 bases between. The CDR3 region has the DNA TGTGCCATCTCTTCCCGGGGGACCCCTTTGAACACCGGGGAGCTGTTTTTT. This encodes CAISSRGTPLNTGELFF.

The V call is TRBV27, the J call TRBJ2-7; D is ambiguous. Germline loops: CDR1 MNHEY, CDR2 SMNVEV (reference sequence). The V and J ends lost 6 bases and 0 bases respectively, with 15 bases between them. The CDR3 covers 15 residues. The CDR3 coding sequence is TGTGCCAGCAGACCCCTCCCTCCCTTCTCCTACGAGCAGTACTTC. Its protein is CASRPLPPFSYEQYF.

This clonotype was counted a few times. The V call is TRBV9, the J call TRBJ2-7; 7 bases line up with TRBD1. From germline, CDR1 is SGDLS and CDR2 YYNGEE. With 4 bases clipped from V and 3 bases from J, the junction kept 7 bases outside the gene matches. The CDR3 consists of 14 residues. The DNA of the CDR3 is TGTGCCAGCAGCCCCAGGGACAGCTTCTACGAGCAGTACTTC. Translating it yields CASSPRDSFYEQYF.

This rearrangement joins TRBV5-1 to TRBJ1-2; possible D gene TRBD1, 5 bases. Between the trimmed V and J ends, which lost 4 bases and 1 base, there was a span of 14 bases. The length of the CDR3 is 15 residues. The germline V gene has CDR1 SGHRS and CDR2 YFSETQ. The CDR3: CASSIGTDFNYGYTF. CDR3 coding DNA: TGCGCCAGCAGCATCGGGACGGACTTTAACTATGGCTACACCTTC.

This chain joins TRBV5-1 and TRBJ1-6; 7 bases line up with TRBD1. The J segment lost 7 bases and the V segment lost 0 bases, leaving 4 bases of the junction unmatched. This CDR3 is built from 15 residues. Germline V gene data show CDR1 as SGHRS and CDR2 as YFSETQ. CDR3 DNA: TGCGCCAGCAGCTTGGACAGGGGAAGGAATTCACCCCTCCACTTT. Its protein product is CASSLDRGRNSPLHF. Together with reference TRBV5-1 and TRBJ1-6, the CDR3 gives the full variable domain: KAGVTQTPRYLIKTRGQQVTLSCSPISGHRSVSWYQQTPGQGLQFLFEYFSETQRNKGNFPGRFSGRQFSNSRSEMNVSTLELGDSALYLCASSLDRGRNSPLHFGNGTRLTVT.

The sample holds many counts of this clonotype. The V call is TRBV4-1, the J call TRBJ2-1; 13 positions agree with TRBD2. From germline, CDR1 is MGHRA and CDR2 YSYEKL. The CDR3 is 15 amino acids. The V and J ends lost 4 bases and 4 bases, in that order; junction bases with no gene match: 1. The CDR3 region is CASSRGLAGYNEQFF. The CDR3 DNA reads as TGCGCCAGCAGCCGGGGACTAGCGGGGTACAATGAGCAGTTCTTC.

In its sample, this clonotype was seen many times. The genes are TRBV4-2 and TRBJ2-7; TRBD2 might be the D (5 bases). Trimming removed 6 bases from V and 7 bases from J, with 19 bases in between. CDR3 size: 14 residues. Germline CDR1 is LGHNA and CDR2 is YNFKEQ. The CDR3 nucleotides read TGTGCCAGCAGGCCTAGCAGCCCCTACGAGGAGCAGTACTTC. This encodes CASRPSSPYEEQYF.

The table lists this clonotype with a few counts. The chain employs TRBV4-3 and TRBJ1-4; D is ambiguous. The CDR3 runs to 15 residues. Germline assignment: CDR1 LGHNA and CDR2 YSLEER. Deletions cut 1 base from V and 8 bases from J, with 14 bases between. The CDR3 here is CASSQAHRAVEKLFF. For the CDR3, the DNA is TGCGCCAGCAGCCAAGCCCACCGGGCCGTCGAAAAACTGTTTTTT.

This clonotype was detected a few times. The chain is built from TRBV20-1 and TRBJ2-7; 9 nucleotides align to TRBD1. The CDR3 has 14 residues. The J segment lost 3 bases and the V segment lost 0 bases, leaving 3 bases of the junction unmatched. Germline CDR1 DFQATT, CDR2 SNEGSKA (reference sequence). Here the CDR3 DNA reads TGCAGTGCTAGAGACCGGGACAGGGTCTACGAGCAGTACTTC. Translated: CSARDRDRVYEQYF.

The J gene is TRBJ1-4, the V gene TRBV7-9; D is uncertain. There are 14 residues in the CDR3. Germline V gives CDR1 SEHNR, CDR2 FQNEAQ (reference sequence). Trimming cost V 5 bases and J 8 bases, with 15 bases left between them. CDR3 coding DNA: TGTGCCAGCAGCCCTACCTCGGTGGGGGAAAAACTGTTTTTT. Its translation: CASSPTSVGEKLFF.

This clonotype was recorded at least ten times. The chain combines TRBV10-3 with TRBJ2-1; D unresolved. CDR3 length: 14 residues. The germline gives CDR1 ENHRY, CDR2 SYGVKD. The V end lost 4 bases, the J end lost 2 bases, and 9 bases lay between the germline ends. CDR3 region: CAISVSPAYNEQFF. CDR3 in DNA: TGTGCCATCAGTGTGAGCCCTGCCTACAATGAGCAGTTCTTC.